Following are 5 T cell receptor beta chains from one sample sequenced in a study of blood T cell repertoires in COVID-19. Assay: immunoSEQ multiplex PCR; the TCRdb copy retains only in-frame clones and omits some. This sample has roughly 300,000 clones, with around 85% found just once. Sequencing was carried out using PBMCs or T cells enriched from blood (not recorded which). The receptors were sampled from a woman aged 45-59 years who had recovered from COVID-19.

This chain uses TRBV7-8 with TRBJ2-7; no clear D gene. The germline gives CDR1 SGHVS, CDR2 FQNEAQ. V was shortened by 0 bases and J by 2 bases, with 8 bases between the two germline ends. The CDR3 consists of 14 residues. The CDR3 bases are TGTGCCAGCAGCTTAGCCGGCGGTGCCTACGAGCAGTACTTC. This sequence encodes CASSLAGGAYEQYF. The entire variable domain, with the rest obtained from reference TRBV7-8 and TRBJ2-7, is as follows: GAGVSQSPRYKVAKRGQDVALRCDPISGHVSLFWYQQALGQGPEFLTYFQNEAQLDKSGLPSDRFFAERPEGSVSTLKIQRTQQEDSAVYLCASSLAGGAYEQYFGPGTRLTVT.

This rearrangement joins TRBV11-3 to TRBJ2-1; 10 positions match TRBD2. This CDR3 is built from 15 residues. Looked up from germline, CDR1 is SGHNT and CDR2 is YENEEA. V was pared by 7 bases and J by 6 bases, with 9 bases of the junction left unmatched. CDR3 region: CASTRTGTSVNEQFF. In nucleotides, the CDR3 is TGTGCCAGCACACGCACCGGGACTAGCGTCAATGAGCAGTTCTTC.

This clone was detected only once. The rearrangement uses TRBV6-5 and TRBJ2-1; D remains ambiguous. The V gene lost 6 bases and the J gene lost 3 bases, with 6 bases spanning the gap. The CDR3 has 12 residues. CDR1 and CDR2 (germline): MNHEY, SVGAGI. CDR3 nucleotides: TGTGCCAGCAGACGAGACTACAATGAGCAGTTCTTC. Amino acid sequence: CASRRDYNEQFF.

The chain has TRBV6-6 and TRBJ1-2, with D perhaps TRBD1 (5 bases). Trimming stripped 2 bases from V and 3 bases from J, with 10 bases between. Per germline, CDR1 MNHNY and CDR2 SVGAGI (reference sequence). The CDR3 is 14 residues long. The CDR3 region is CASSYLGGDYGYTF. The CDR3, as DNA: TGTGCCAGCAGTTACCTAGGAGGGGACTATGGCTACACCTTC.

The genes are TRBV19 and TRBJ1-5, with a weak D call TRBD1 (6 bases). Germline V gene lookup returns CDR1 LNHDA and CDR2 SQIVND (reference sequence). This CDR3 region has 17 residues. V lost 1 base, J lost 2 bases, and 15 bases lay in between. In DNA, the CDR3 is TGTGCCAGTAGTATAGCAGGGACACGACTCCGCAATCAGCCCCAGCATTTT. This translates into CASSIAGTRLRNQPQHF.